A single sample is the source of the 23 T cell receptor beta chains below, sequenced in a study of chemoradiotherapy in HPV16-positive cancers. Clones were sequenced by immunoSEQ multiplex PCR, and TCRdb holds only the in-frame ones, with some missing. Of around 7,200 clones in the sample, around four fifths were seen once. This material was obtained from a patient who underwent chemoradiotherapy. These receptors all come from a human donor with HPV-associated anogenital cancer.

This chain connects TRBV7-3 to TRBJ2-2, with no clear D. The CDR3 is 14 residues long. The V end lost 2 bases, the J end lost 1 base, and 5 bases lay between the germline ends. The germline V gene has CDR1 SGHTA and CDR2 FQGTGA. In nucleotides, the CDR3 is TGTGCCAGCAGCTTATCATGGAACACCGGGGAGCTGTTTTTT. This translates into CASSLSWNTGELFF.

J is TRBJ2-7 and V is TRBV30, with D maybe TRBD1 (5 bases). This CDR3 is built from 14 residues. The V gene's germline CDR1 is GTSNPN and CDR2 SVGIG (reference sequence). V lost 3 bases and J 3 bases, leaving 15 bases between the germline ends. The CDR3 DNA is TGTGCCTGGAGGAAGGGGCCAAACTTCTACGAGCAGTACTTC. This codes for CAWRKGPNFYEQYF. The full variable domain, in which reference TRBV30 and TRBJ2-7 provide the parts outside the CDR3, is SQTIHQWPATLVQPVGSPLSLECTVEGTSNPNLYWYRQAAGRGLQLLFYSVGIGQISSEVPQNLSASRPQDRQFILSSKKLLLSDSGFYLCAWRKGPNFYEQYFGPGTRLTVT.

The chain employs TRBV7-8 and TRBJ1-1; TRBD1 matches at 9 bases. Trimming cost V 3 bases and J 4 bases; bases outside gene matches: 12. This CDR3 has 17 amino acids. Per the germline V gene, CDR1 is SGHVS and CDR2 is FQNEAQ. In DNA form, the CDR3 reads TGTGCCAGCAGCTTGACTCTCGGGACAGGGAAAGGCACTGAAGCTTTCTTT. It yields the protein CASSLTLGTGKGTEAFF.

The V gene is TRBV14, the J gene TRBJ1-1; D uncertain. Trimming cost V 4 bases and J 1 base, with 13 bases left between them. CDR1 is SGHDN and CDR2 is FVKESK in the germline V gene. The CDR3 is 15 amino acids. The CDR3 reads CASSLISLPNTEAFF. The CDR3 DNA sequence: TGTGCCAGCAGCCTTATCAGTCTTCCGAACACTGAAGCTTTCTTT.

V and J are TRBV7-9 and TRBJ1-3; D is undetermined. With 1 base removed from V and 0 bases from J, the gap between germline ends came to 7 bases. CDR1 is SEHNR, CDR2 FQNEAQ, per germline (reference sequence). CDR3 length equals 15 residues. This CDR3 reads CASSLGQSSGNTIYF. The CDR3 bases are TGTGCCAGCAGCTTAGGCCAGAGCTCTGGAAACACCATATATTTT.

The chain's CDR3 is CASRSGPYNSPLHF. DNA for the CDR3: TGTGCCAGCAGGTCAGGACCGTATAATTCACCCCTCCACTTT. This sequence joins TRBV6-1 and TRBJ1-6; D remains unclear. The CDR3 is 14 amino acids. The germline gives CDR1 MNHNS, CDR2 SASEGT. Trimming shortened V by 6 bases and J by 4 bases, and 10 bases separated the two germline ends.

The chain links TRBV21-1 to TRBJ1-4; the D call TRBD1 from the table was never checked on the DNA. TRBV21-1 counts as a pseudogene. The CDR3 spans 13 residues. The CDR3 DNA reads TGTGCCAGCAGCAAACAGGGGGGCGGAAAACTGTTTTTT. Its translation is CASSKQGGGKLFF.

V usage is TRBV6-5 and J usage is TRBJ1-3; D may be TRBD1 (5 bases). Trimming shortened V by 4 bases and J by 4 bases, and 14 bases separated the two germline ends. CDR3 length equals 15 residues. The germline V gene has CDR1 MNHEY and CDR2 SVGAGI. CDR3 loop: CASSFLGGSGNTIYF. The CDR3 bases are TGTGCCAGCAGTTTCCTGGGGGGGTCGGGAAACACCATATATTTT.

J is TRBJ2-6 and V is TRBV2; no definite D call. V lost 8 bases and J lost 0, with 8 bases in between. This CDR3 is built from 14 residues. Germline-derived CDR1 and CDR2 are SNHLY and FYNNEI. CDR3 DNA: TGTGCCAGCGAAGATTTCTCTGGGGCCAACGTCCTGACTTTC. It encodes CASEDFSGANVLTF.

The gene calls are TRBV12-5 and TRBJ1-1; TRBD1 matches 10 bases. The CDR3 is 20 amino acids. The ends lost 2 bases at V and 2 bases at J; junction bases unmatched: 17. Germline CDR1 and CDR2: LGHNT and FRNRAP. CDR3 sequence (DNA): TGTGCTAGTGGTTTGCCCCCCATCCTGACAGGGGGCTTATATAACACTGAAGCTTTCTTT. Protein: CASGLPPILTGGLYNTEAFF.

The V call is TRBV28, the J call TRBJ1-5; D is uncertain. The CDR3 is 14 residues long. V was trimmed by 7 bases and J by 9 bases, leaving 19 bases between them. The germline V gene has CDR1 MDHEN and CDR2 SYDVKM. Here the CDR3 DNA reads TGTGCCAGCACCCTTGGGCACCTCGGGGTGCCCCAGCATTTT. It yields the protein CASTLGHLGVPQHF.

V and J are TRBV29-1 and TRBJ2-5; TRBD1 is a possible D gene (5 bases). The CDR3 loop spans 11 amino acids. V shed 6 bases and J shed 5 bases, with 10 bases lying between them. Germline V CDR1 and CDR2: SQVTM, ANQGSEA. The CDR3 nucleotides are TGCAGCGTCGACAGTACGGAGACCCAGTACTTC. Amino acids: CSVDSTETQYF.

About this clone: A read error may produce the germline difference seen at one junction end. This rearrangement joins TRBV29-1 to TRBJ2-7; 8 bases match TRBD1. Germline V gene data show CDR1 as SQVTM and CDR2 as ANQGSEA. This CDR3 has 13 amino acids. DNA of the CDR3: TGCAGCGTTGGAGGGGACAGGACCTCTCCTGTACTCTTC. It is translated as CSVGGDRTSPVLF.

The V gene is TRBV15, the J gene TRBJ2-3; 9 bases map to TRBD2. The trim removed 1 base at V and 1 base at J, leaving 0 bases unmatched. Germline lookup yields CDR1 LNHNV and CDR2 YYDKDF (reference sequence). The CDR3 consists of 15 residues. The CDR3 DNA is TGTGCCACCAGCAGAGGACTAGCGGGCACAGATACGCAGTATTTT. Protein sequence: CATSRGLAGTDTQYF.

The chain links TRBV5-6 to TRBJ1-3, with a possible D match to TRBD1 (5 bases). The V end was cut by 0 bases, the J end by 2 bases, with 9 bases between. The CDR3 totals 15 residues. Germline CDR1 is SGHDT and CDR2 is YYEEEE. CDR3 sequence (DNA): TGTGCCAGCAGCTTGGTTGGGGGTCCTGGAAACACCATATATTTT. This gives the protein CASSLVGGPGNTIYF.

This clone was counted a single time. The gene calls are TRBV7-2 and TRBJ2-7; D possibly corresponds to TRBD2 (7 bases). The CDR3 has 14 amino acids. From germline, CDR1 is SGHTA and CDR2 FQGNSA. Trimming took off 2 bases at V and 3 bases at J, with 11 bases between the two ends. The CDR3 sequence: CASSLSGGIYEQYF. The CDR3 region has the DNA TGTGCCAGCAGCTTATCGGGGGGCATCTACGAGCAGTACTTC.

This sequence joins TRBV5-1 and TRBJ2-1, with 8 bases matching TRBD2. The CDR3 spans 13 residues. Germline-derived CDR1 and CDR2 are SGHRS and YFSETQ. V lost 5 bases and J lost 8; bases outside the gene matches: 6. CDR3 residues: CASRRSGEDEQFF. DNA of the CDR3: TGCGCCAGCAGGCGTAGCGGGGAGGATGAGCAGTTCTTC.

The chain joins TRBV7-9 to TRBJ2-7; D remains unclear. The CDR3 length is 13 residues. The germline CDR1 and CDR2 sequences are SEHNR and FQNEAQ (reference sequence). Trimming pared 6 bases from V and 6 bases from J, leaving 15 bases between. As DNA, the CDR3 is TGTGCCAGCAGTCCCGTTGGCTCCCTCGAGCAGTACTTC. Translation: CASSPVGSLEQYF.

The CDR3 sequence is CASSLGFGGTQYF. CDR3 DNA sequence: TGTGCCAGCAGCTTAGGTTTCGGAGGGACCCAGTACTTC. V and J are TRBV7-2 and TRBJ2-5; D might be TRBD2 (5 bases). Trimming pared 1 base from V and 7 bases from J, leaving 10 bases between. Germline V gene data show CDR1 as SGHTA and CDR2 as FQGNSA. The CDR3 is 13 residues long.

This sequence joins TRBV28 and TRBJ1-2; a weak D match, TRBD1 (5 bases). CDR1 is MDHEN and CDR2 is SYDVKM in the germline V gene. V lost 4 bases and J lost 4, with 7 bases in between. This CDR3 is built from 12 residues. The CDR3 DNA reads as TGTGCCAGCAGTTATGGGGGCTATGGCTACACCTTC. It encodes CASSYGGYGYTF.

Here the CDR3 reads CASNWGRNTGELFF. The CDR3 bases are TGTGCCAGCAATTGGGGGCGAAACACCGGGGAGCTGTTTTTT. This rearrangement joins TRBV6-5 to TRBJ2-2; D is possibly TRBD1 (6 bases). This CDR3 has 14 amino acids. Germline CDR1 reads MNHEY; CDR2 reads SVGAGI. Deletions cut 7 bases from V and 2 bases from J, with 11 bases between.

In regard to this clone: The sample holds other DNA sequences that translate to the same CDR3. V and J are TRBV28 and TRBJ2-7; 8 nucleotides align to TRBD1. Trimming at V came to 8 bases and at J to 4 bases, leaving 10 bases not matched to a gene. Per germline, CDR1 MDHEN and CDR2 SYDVKM. The CDR3 is 14 residues long. CDR3 region: CASSLPGTGYEQYF. CDR3 nucleotide sequence: TGTGCCAGCTCTCTACCCGGGACAGGATACGAGCAGTACTTC. The full variable domain, with the rest looked up from reference TRBV28 and TRBJ2-7, is DVKVTQSSRYLVKRTGEKVFLECVQDMDHENMFWYRQDPGLGLRLIYFSYDVKMKEKGDIPEGYSVSREKKERFSLILESASTNQTSMYLCASSLPGTGYEQYFGPGTRLTVT.

The chain uses TRBV4-2 and TRBJ2-7; D is unresolved. The CDR3 totals 14 residues. V was cut by 4 bases and J by 5 bases, with 15 bases left in between. Per germline, CDR1 LGHNA and CDR2 YNFKEQ. CDR3 bases: TGTGCCAGCAGCCCCGACACCTCCTGGGACGAGCAGTACTTC. As protein: CASSPDTSWDEQYF.